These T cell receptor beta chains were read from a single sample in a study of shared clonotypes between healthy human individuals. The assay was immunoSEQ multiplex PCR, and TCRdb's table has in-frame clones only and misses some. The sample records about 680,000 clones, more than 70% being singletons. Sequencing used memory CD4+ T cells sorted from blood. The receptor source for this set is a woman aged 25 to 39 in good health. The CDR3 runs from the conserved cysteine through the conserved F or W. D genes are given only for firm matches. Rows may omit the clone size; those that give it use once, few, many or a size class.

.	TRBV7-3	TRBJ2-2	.	CASSTTLNTGELFF	TGTGCCAGCAGCACGACACTGAACACCGGGGAGCTGTTTTTT
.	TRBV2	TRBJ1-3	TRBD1	CASGGGQGLLSYGNTIYF	TGTGCCAGCGGCGGGGGACAGGGCTTGCTCTCTTATGGAAACACCATATATTTT
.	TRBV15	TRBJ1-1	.	CATSRDFEGGNTEAFF	TGTGCCACCAGCAGAGATTTTGAGGGCGGGAACACTGAAGCTTTCTTT
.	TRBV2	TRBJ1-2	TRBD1	CAIQGRNYGYTF	TGTGCCATACAGGGGAGAAACTATGGCTACACCTTC
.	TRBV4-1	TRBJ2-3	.	CASSQHRVDTQYF	TGCGCCAGCAGCCAACACAGGGTGGATACGCAGTATTTT
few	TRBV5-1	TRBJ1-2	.	CASSLATGPDGYTF	TGCGCCAGCAGCTTGGCTACAGGGCCAGATGGCTACACCTTC
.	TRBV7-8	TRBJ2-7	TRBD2	CATSGSFYEQYF	TGTGCCACTAGCGGGAGTTTCTACGAGCAGTACTTC
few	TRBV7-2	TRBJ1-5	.	CASSLLGAGNNQPQHF	TGTGCCAGCAGTCTCCTGGGGGCAGGGAACAATCAGCCCCAGCATTTT
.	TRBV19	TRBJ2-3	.	CASSPGAIRSDTQYF	TGTGCCAGTAGCCCCGGGGCTATTCGGTCAGATACGCAGTATTTT
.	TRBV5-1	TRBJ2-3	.	CASSLGAARATDTQYF	TGCGCCAGCAGCTTGGGTGCAGCCCGGGCCACAGATACGCAGTATTTT
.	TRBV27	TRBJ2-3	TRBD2	CSAGGYTDTQYF	TGTTCAGCGGGAGGGTACACAGATACGCAGTATTTT